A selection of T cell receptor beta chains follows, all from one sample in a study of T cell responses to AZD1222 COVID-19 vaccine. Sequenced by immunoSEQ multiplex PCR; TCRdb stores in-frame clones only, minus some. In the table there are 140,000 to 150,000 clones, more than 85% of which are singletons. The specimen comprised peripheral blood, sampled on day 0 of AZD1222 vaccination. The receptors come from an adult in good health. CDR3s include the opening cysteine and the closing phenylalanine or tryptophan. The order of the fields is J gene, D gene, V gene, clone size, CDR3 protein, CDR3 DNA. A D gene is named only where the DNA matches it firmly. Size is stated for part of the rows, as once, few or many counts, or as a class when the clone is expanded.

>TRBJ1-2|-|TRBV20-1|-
CSASIQGNYGYTF
TGCAGTGCTAGTATACAGGGTAACTATGGCTACACCTTC
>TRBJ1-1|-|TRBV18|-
CASSPDTPWAEAFF
TGTGCCAGCTCACCTGACACCCCTTGGGCTGAAGCTTTCTTT
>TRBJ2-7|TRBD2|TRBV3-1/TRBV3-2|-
CASSPRTSGIGAEQYF
TGTGCCAGCAGCCCCCGGACTAGCGGGATTGGGGCCGAGCAGTACTTC
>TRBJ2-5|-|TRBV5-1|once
CASSLAPEETQYF
TGCGCCAGCAGCTTGGCCCCAGAAGAGACCCAGTACTTC
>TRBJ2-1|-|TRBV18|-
CASSPPSWGQNSNEQFF
TGTGCCAGCTCACCCCCATCCTGGGGCCAGAACTCCAATGAGCAGTTCTTC
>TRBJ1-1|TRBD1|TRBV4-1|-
CASSPGTGGPEAFF
TGCGCCAGCAGCCCCGGGACAGGGGGCCCTGAAGCTTTCTTT
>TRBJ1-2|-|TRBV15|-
CATSALQEVGYGYTF
TGTGCCACCAGCGCCTTACAGGAGGTTGGCTATGGCTACACCTTC
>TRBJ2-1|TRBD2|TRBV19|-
CASSPHPSGNYNEQFF
TGTGCCAGTAGTCCCCATCCTAGCGGGAACTACAATGAGCAGTTCTTC
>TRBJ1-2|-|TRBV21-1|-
CASSPRQFLYGYTF
TGTGCCAGCAGCCCTCGACAGTTCCTCTATGGCTACACCTTC
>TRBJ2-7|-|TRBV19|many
CASSMWRQGGHEQYF
TGTGCCAGTAGTATGTGGAGGCAGGGAGGCCACGAGCAGTACTTC
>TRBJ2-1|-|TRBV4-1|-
CASSQEGTADYNEQFF
TGCGCCAGCAGCCAAGAAGGAACAGCCGACTACAATGAGCAGTTCTTC
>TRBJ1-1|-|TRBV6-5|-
CAAQGRQSGSQAFF
TGTGCCGCCCAGGGGAGGCAGTCCGGGTCCCAAGCTTTCTTT
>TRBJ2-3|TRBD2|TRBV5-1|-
CASGLAGSADTQYF
TGCGCCAGCGGGCTAGCGGGAAGCGCAGATACGCAGTATTTT
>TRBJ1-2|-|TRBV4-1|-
CASSQNFARDRRGGYTF
TGCGCCAGCAGCCAAAACTTCGCCCGGGACCGCCGAGGGGGCTACACCTTC
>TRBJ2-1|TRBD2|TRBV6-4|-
CASSDGEGSNEQFF
TGTGCCAGCAGTGACGGGGAGGGTAGTAATGAGCAGTTCTTC
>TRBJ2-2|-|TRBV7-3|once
CASSILGNTGELFF
TGTGCCAGCAGCATCCTAGGGAACACCGGGGAGCTGTTTTTT
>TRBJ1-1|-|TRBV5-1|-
CASTPGSRVEAFF
TGCGCCAGCACGCCCGGAAGCCGGGTTGAAGCTTTCTTT
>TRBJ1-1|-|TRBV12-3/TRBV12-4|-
CASSLGLGTEAFF
TGTGCCAGCAGCCTAGGCTTGGGCACTGAAGCTTTCTTT
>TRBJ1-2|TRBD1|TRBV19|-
CATRTGQGTYGYTF
TGTGCCACCCGTACGGGACAGGGGACCTATGGCTACACCTTC
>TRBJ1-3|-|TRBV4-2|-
CASSQDRADASLSSGNTIYF
TGTGCCAGCAGCCAAGATCGGGCAGATGCTTCCTTAAGCTCTGGAAACACCATATATTTT
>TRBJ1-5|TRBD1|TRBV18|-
CASSPGTGAVGQPQHF
TGTGCCAGCTCACCCGGGACAGGGGCAGTGGGTCAGCCCCAGCATTTT
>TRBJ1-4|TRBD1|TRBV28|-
CASSTGLGNEKLFF
TGTGCCAGCTCGACAGGGTTGGGTAATGAAAAACTGTTTTTT
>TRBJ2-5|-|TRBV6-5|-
CASSTIGTQYF
TGTGCCAGCAGTACCATCGGGACCCAGTACTTC
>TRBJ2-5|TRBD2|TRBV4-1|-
CASSLGLAAQETQYF
TGCGCCAGCAGCCTCGGACTAGCGGCACAAGAGACCCAGTACTTC
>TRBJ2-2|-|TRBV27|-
CASSLSLGWELFF
TGTGCCAGCAGTTTATCCTTGGGTTGGGAGCTGTTTTTT
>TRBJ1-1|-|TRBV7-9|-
CASSRGLNTEAFF
TGTGCCAGCAGCCGTGGGCTGAACACTGAAGCTTTCTTT
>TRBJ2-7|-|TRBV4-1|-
CASSHPGQAYEQYF
TGCGCCAGCAGCCACCCTGGGCAGGCCTACGAGCAGTACTTC
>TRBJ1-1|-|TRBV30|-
CAWRLGRTEAFF
TGTGCCTGGAGGCTCGGGAGGACTGAAGCTTTCTTT
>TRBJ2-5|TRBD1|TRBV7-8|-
CASSLGLAGTGGETQYF
TGTGCCAGCAGCTTAGGACTCGCCGGGACAGGCGGAGAGACCCAGTACTTC
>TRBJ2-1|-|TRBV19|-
CASSIDIQEGSYNEQFF
TGTGCCAGTAGTATAGATATACAGGAGGGCTCCTACAATGAGCAGTTCTTC
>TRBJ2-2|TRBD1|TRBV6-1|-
CASSKGQGFLNTGELFF
TGTGCCAGCAGTAAAGGACAGGGTTTTCTGAACACCGGGGAGCTGTTTTTT
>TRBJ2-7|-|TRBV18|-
CASSPRGTESYEQYF
TGTGCCAGCTCACCTCGTGGCACCGAGTCCTACGAGCAGTACTTC
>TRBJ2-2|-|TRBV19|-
CASAHQRQTNTGELFF
TGTGCCAGTGCGCATCAGAGGCAGACGAACACCGGGGAGCTGTTTTTT
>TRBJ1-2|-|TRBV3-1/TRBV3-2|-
CASSQVFGGYGYTF
TGTGCCAGCAGCCAAGTATTCGGTGGGTATGGCTACACCTTC
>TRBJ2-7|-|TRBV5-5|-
CASSPVRGTKDSYEQYF
TGTGCCAGCAGCCCCGTGAGGGGGACTAAGGATTCCTACGAGCAGTACTTC
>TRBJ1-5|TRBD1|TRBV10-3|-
CAAAGQDYSNQPQHF
TGTGCCGCAGCGGGACAGGATTATAGCAATCAGCCCCAGCATTTT
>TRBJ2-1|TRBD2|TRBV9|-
CASSALAGPFYNEQFF
TGTGCCAGCAGCGCACTAGCGGGACCCTTTTACAATGAGCAGTTCTTC
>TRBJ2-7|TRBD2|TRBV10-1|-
CASSKSGSGYEQYF
TGCGCCAGCAGTAAAAGCGGGAGTGGGTACGAGCAGTACTTC
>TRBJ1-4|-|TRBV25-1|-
CASSDITREKLFF
TGTGCCAGCAGCGACATCACCAGGGAAAAACTGTTTTTT
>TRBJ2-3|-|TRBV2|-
CASSEAYYATDTQYF
TGTGCCAGCAGTGAAGCGTACTACGCCACAGATACGCAGTATTTT
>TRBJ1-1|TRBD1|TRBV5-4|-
CASSSRDRGRTEAFF
TGTGCCAGCAGCTCCCGGGACAGGGGGAGAACTGAAGCTTTCTTT
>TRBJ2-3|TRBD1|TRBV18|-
CASSPLGTGGGDTQYF
TGTGCCAGCTCACCACTCGGGACAGGGGGCGGAGATACGCAGTATTTT
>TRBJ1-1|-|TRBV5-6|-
CASSLDTEAFF
TGTGCCAGCAGCTTGGACACTGAAGCTTTCTTT
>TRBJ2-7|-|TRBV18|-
CASSPSTAAEGEQYF
TGTGCCAGCTCACCTTCGACTGCCGCGGAGGGAGAGCAGTACTTC
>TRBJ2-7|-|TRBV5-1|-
CASSLAGRPTYEQYF
TGCGCCAGCAGCTTGGCTGGCAGACCAACCTACGAGCAGTACTTC